Shown below are 14 T cell receptor beta chains from a single sample sequenced in a study of CD8+CD57+ T cells in acquired aplastic anemia. Previously, flow cytometry had revealed CD8+CD57+ cell expansion in the patients chosen for sequencing. Template material for TCR beta VDJ and CDR3 profiling consisted of genomic DNA. TCRdb ran MiXCR on the reads and lists one entry per CDR3 protein. The sample holds about 180,000 distinct CDR3 sequences, around half seen once. The sample comprised sorted CD4+, CD8+, or CD8+CD57+ T cells (not recorded which) from PBMCs. These receptors came from a human donor with aplastic anemia.

This clonotype was recorded at least ten times. V usage is TRBV20-1 and J usage is TRBJ1-1; D remains unclear. Trimming took 2 bases from V and 2 from J, leaving 9 bases between them. This CDR3 is 13 amino acids long. Germline V gene lookup returns CDR1 DFQATT and CDR2 SNEGSKA (reference sequence). CDR3 residues: CSARPSENTEAFF. The DNA of the CDR3 is TGCAGTGCTAGACCATCTGAAAACACTGAAGCTTTCTTT.

The V gene is TRBV2, the J gene TRBJ2-7; 9 nucleotides align to TRBD2. The end of the DNA aligns better with TRBJ2-1, so the J call may be wrong. The CDR3 loop spans 15 amino acids. Per the germline V gene, CDR1 is SNHLY and CDR2 is FYNNEI. This CDR3 reads CASSVGGGEYNEQFF. CDR3 nucleotides: TGTGCCAGCAGTGTGGGCGGGGGGGAGTACAATGAGCAGTTCTTC.

This clonotype showed up many times. The J gene is TRBJ2-2, the V gene TRBV10-1; D not resolved. V lost 0 bases and J lost 4, with 15 bases in between. CDR3 size: 17 residues. The germline gives CDR1 WNHNN, CDR2 SYGVQD (reference sequence). CDR3 DNA: TGCGCCAGCAGTGAGTCGTCGACTTCTGGTGGCACCGGGGAGCTGTTTTTT. Protein: CASSESSTSGGTGELFF.

This clonotype was recorded at least ten times. The V and J genes are TRBV5-1 and TRBJ2-3, with D uncertain. CDR1 is SGHRS, CDR2 YFSETQ, per germline. There are 15 residues in the CDR3. V lost 0 bases to trimming and J lost 0 bases, with 8 bases between them. CDR3 sequence: CASSLDRVSTDTQYF. As DNA, the CDR3 is TGCGCCAGCAGCTTGGATAGGGTCAGCACAGATACGCAGTATTTT.

Notes on this clonotype: A much larger clone sits a single nucleotide away, making a read error possible. The chain is built from TRBV2 and TRBJ2-1; TRBD2 aligns across 13 bases. CDR1 is SNHLY, CDR2 FYNNEI, per germline. This CDR3 region has 17 residues. The DNA of the CDR3 is TGTGCCAGCAGAGAACTAGCGGGGGGGCCGTACTACGATGAGCAGTTCTTC. Translating gives CASRELAGGPYYDEQFF.

This clonotype has more than one count but fewer than ten. The chain joins TRBV27 to TRBJ1-2; the D gene is possibly TRBD1 (6 bases). The CDR3 extends over 15 amino acids. V was trimmed by 5 bases and J by 8 bases, leaving 21 bases between them. Germline CDR1 reads MNHEY; CDR2 reads SMNVEV (reference sequence). This CDR3 is CASSPRLRGARGYTF. CDR3 sequence (DNA): TGTGCCAGCAGTCCCCGCTTGCGGGGGGCGCGAGGCTACACCTTC.

This clonotype was counted many times. This chain connects TRBV2 to TRBJ2-1; the match to TRBD2 covers 9 bases. V shed 10 bases, J shed 6 bases, and the junction held 10 bases outside the gene matches. Germline assignment: CDR1 SNHLY and CDR2 FYNNEI. This CDR3 has 14 amino acids. The CDR3 coding sequence is TGTGCCAACCCGATGGGACTAGCTGGCAATGAGCAGTTCTTC. Its protein product is CANPMGLAGNEQFF.

The genes are TRBV6-2 or TRBV6-3 and TRBJ2-1, with TRBD2 matching over 8 bases. The CDR3 runs to 14 residues. The germline gives CDR1 MNHEY, CDR2 SVGEGT. Trimming cost V 7 bases and J 2 bases; bases outside gene matches: 4. The CDR3 DNA reads TGTGCCAGCATGAGAGCGGGGGCCTACAATGAGCAGTTCTTC. Its translation: CASMRAGAYNEQFF.

This clonotype showed up just once. The chain couples TRBV14 to TRBJ2-1; D possibly corresponds to TRBD1 (7 bases). CDR1 is SGHDN and CDR2 is FVKESK in the germline V gene. V lost 2 bases and J lost 10, with 18 bases in between. This CDR3 contains 15 residues. The CDR3 nucleotides are TGTGCCAGCAGCCAAACGCAGGGGGGTAAGGTAGAGCAGTTCTTC. Translated: CASSQTQGGKVEQFF.

In this sample, this clonotype is medium-sized (0.01 to 0.1%). The chain couples TRBV7-8 to TRBJ2-5, with 8 nucleotides matching TRBD2. Per germline, CDR1 SGHVS and CDR2 FQNEAQ. The CDR3 has 14 residues. The J segment lost 6 bases and the V segment lost 4 bases, leaving 7 bases of the junction unmatched. CDR3 sequence: CASSSPGGAKTQYF. The CDR3 DNA reads as TGTGCCAGCAGCTCCCCCGGGGGGGCGAAGACCCAGTACTTC.

This sequence joins TRBV10-2 and TRBJ2-5, with 8 bases aligning to TRBD2. Germline lookup yields CDR1 WSHSY and CDR2 SAAADI. J gave up 5 bases and V 2 bases, and 7 bases lay outside the gene matches. The CDR3 has 15 amino acids. CDR3 region: CASSEVREGRETQYF. In DNA form, the CDR3 reads TGCGCCAGCAGTGAGGTTCGGGAGGGGCGGGAGACCCAGTACTTC.

A remark on this clonotype: The conserved phenylalanine or tryptophan is not found at the CDR3 terminus, so this likely reflects a read error. It is unclear where the CDR3 begins or ends on the DNA, so no DNA is shown, and the CDR3 is as TCRdb lists it. The J gene is TRBJ2-7, the V gene TRBV15; the D call in the table, TRBD1, was not verified against the DNA. Germline lookup yields CDR1 LNHNV and CDR2 YYDKDF (reference sequence). With termini counted, the CDR3 has 12 amino acids. CDR3 in amino acids: CATSRPTGEQYL.

There are many counts of this clonotype. The V and J genes are TRBV14 and TRBJ1-2; D call uncertain. The germline V gene has CDR1 SGHDN and CDR2 FVKESK. The V gene lost 0 bases and the J gene lost 7 bases, with 15 bases spanning the gap. The CDR3 loop spans 15 amino acids. The DNA of the CDR3 is TGTGCCAGCAGCCAAGAGGATCCCAGATTAGGTGGCTACACCTTC. Translation gives CASSQEDPRLGGYTF.

This clonotype was counted a single time. The V gene is TRBV24-1, the J gene TRBJ2-2, with TRBD2 as a possible D gene (5 bases). CDR3 length: 14 amino acids. Germline loops: CDR1 KGHDR, CDR2 SFDVKD. Trimming shortened V by 11 bases and J by 0 bases, and 12 bases separated the two germline ends. CDR3 in DNA: TGTGCCATCGGGAAGGGCCCGAACACCGGGGAGCTGTTTTTT. Protein sequence: CAIGKGPNTGELFF.